This is a list of T cell receptor beta chains from one sample in a study of neurological immune-mediated disorders. TCRdb redid the calling of the 5' RACE reads with MiXCR, one entry per CDR3 protein. The data show 55,000 to 65,000 distinct CDR3 sequences, 3.5% to 4.5% seen once. The source material was PBMCs. These receptors all come from a woman aged 45-59 years with multiple sclerosis. Each CDR3 is given with its conserved first and last residue. The order of the fields is clone size, J gene, V gene, D gene, CDR3 protein, CDR3 DNA. D genes are given only for firm matches. For some rows the clone size is stated as once, few or many, or as a class when expanded; others skip it.

>many|TRBJ1-1|TRBV5-1|TRBD1
CASSLDRGLSAEAFF
TGCGCCAGCAGCTTAGACAGGGGGCTATCTGCTGAAGCTTTCTTT
>many|TRBJ1-6|TRBV12-3/TRBV12-4|TRBD1
CASTPGGNSPLHF
TGTGCCAGCACGCCAGGGGGCAATTCACCCCTCCACTTT
>many|TRBJ2-3|TRBV20-1|TRBD1
CSARDWGTEGTDTQYF
TGCAGTGCTAGAGATTGGGGGACAGAGGGCACAGATACGCAGTATTTT
>many|TRBJ2-7|TRBV5-4|NA
CASSLGGQGGYEQYF
TGTGCCAGCAGCTTGGGTGGCCAGGGGGGCTACGAGCAGTACTTC
>many|TRBJ1-4|TRBV5-1|TRBD1
CASSLGTGEKLFF
TGCGCCAGCAGCTTGGGGACAGGGGAAAAACTGTTTTTT
>many|TRBJ2-3|TRBV29-1|NA
CSVDRAATDTQYF
TGCAGCGTTGACAGAGCTGCCACAGATACGCAGTATTTT
>few|TRBJ2-1|TRBV29-1|NA
CSVAGARSDNEQFF
TGCAGCGTTGCGGGAGCGCGGTCCGACAATGAGCAGTTCTTC
>few|TRBJ2-1|TRBV29-1|TRBD1
CSADSTGNYEQFF
TGCAGCGCAGACTCGACAGGGAACTATGAGCAGTTCTTC
>many|TRBJ2-4|TRBV10-3|NA
CAISDLGDLNIQYF
TGTGCCATCAGTGACCTAGGGGACCTAAACATTCAGTACTTC
>NA|TRBJ2-1|TRBV6-6|TRBD1
CASSRDRFYNEQFF
TGTGCCAGCAGCCGGGACAGATTTTACAATGAGCAGTTCTTC
>many|TRBJ2-1|TRBV7-8|TRBD2
CASSSTSGRIEEQFF
TGTGCCAGCAGCTCGACTAGCGGGAGAATTGAGGAGCAGTTCTTC
>many|TRBJ1-5|TRBV7-2|NA
CASSREGTSNQPQHF
TGTGCCAGCAGCCGCGAGGGGACTAGCAATCAGCCCCAGCATTTT
>many|TRBJ2-5|TRBV6-6|NA
CASSSRDIQGTQYF
TGTGCCAGCAGTTCCCGGGACATCCAAGGGACCCAGTACTTC
>many|TRBJ1-2|TRBV9|NA
CASSVLGQASGYTF
TGTGCCAGCAGCGTACTCGGCCAAGCCAGTGGCTACACCTTC